One and the same sample provided the 4 T cell receptor beta chains below, sequenced in a study of CD8 T cells in ankylosing spondylitis. TCRdb passed the 5' RACE reads through MiXCR, listing each CDR3 protein once. Of approximately 200,000 distinct CDR3 sequences listed, about 13% are singletons. The sample consisted of blood, either unsorted or a sorted T cell fraction (not recorded which). The receptor set was obtained from a male donor with ankylosing spondylitis or in good health (not recorded which).

This clonotype was observed at least ten times. V usage is TRBV5-6 and J usage is TRBJ1-3; D not certain. The CDR3 runs 11 residues. The germline V gene has CDR1 SGHDT and CDR2 YYEEEE. The V and J ends lost 6 bases and 3 bases respectively, with 4 bases between them. The CDR3 nucleotides read TGTGCCAGCACCCATGGAAACACCATATATTTT. Translated: CASTHGNTIYF.

This chain uses TRBV6-5 with TRBJ2-1, with TRBD2 identical over 14 bases. In germline, CDR1 is MNHEY, CDR2 SVGAGI. J gave up 10 bases and V 0 bases, and 5 bases lay outside the gene matches. This CDR3 has 16 amino acids. The CDR3 bases are TGTGCCAGCAGTTACTCGAAGGGACTAGCGGGAGCCGAGCAGTTCTTC. Translation gives CASSYSKGLAGAEQFF.

This chain links TRBV12-3 or TRBV12-4 with TRBJ2-7; the match to TRBD1 covers 9 bases. The CDR3 spans 15 residues. V was clipped by 6 bases and J by 3 bases; unmatched bases: 9. This CDR3 reads CASSHGTGSIYEQYF. CDR3 sequence (DNA): TGTGCCAGCAGCCATGGGACAGGGTCTATCTACGAGCAGTACTTC.

The J gene is TRBJ1-4, the V gene TRBV6-1; D unclear. Between the trimmed V and J ends, which lost 5 bases and 4 bases, there was a span of 11 bases. Germline V gene lookup returns CDR1 MNHNS and CDR2 SASEGT. This CDR3 has 14 amino acids. The CDR3 loop reads CASSRPALNEKLFF. CDR3 nucleotide sequence: TGTGCCAGCAGTCGACCCGCCCTTAATGAAAAACTGTTTTTT.